Below are 27 T cell receptor beta chains sequenced from a single sample in a study of vaccination and CD4 T cells after COVID-19. Regarding treatment: approximately 11-day PBMC culture with coronavirus spike peptide pools or control peptides (ViraFEST assay). These TCRs' antigens remain unknown. The Oncomine TCR Beta short-read assay was what sequenced the DNA obtained from cultured CD4+ T cells. MiXCR, run by TCRdb on the PCR reads, gives a single entry per CDR3 protein. The sample lists about 21,000 distinct CDR3 sequences, over 35% seen once, with less than 20% in the top ten. Material: CD4+ T cells from blood, cultured in vitro, obtained before SARS-CoV-2 vaccination. The receptor set was obtained from a human donor who received a COVID-19 vaccine.

This chain connects TRBV15 to TRBJ2-7; the D gene is possibly TRBD2 (7 bases). The ends were cut back, 0 bases at V and 2 bases at J, with 14 bases in the middle. Looked up from germline, CDR1 is LNHNV and CDR2 is YYDKDF (reference sequence). The CDR3 is 16 amino acids. CDR3 DNA: TGTGCCACCAGCAGAGATAGGCGGGGGCCTCCCTACGAGCAGTACTTC. It encodes CATSRDRRGPPYEQYF.

This clonotype has only a few counts. The chain carries TRBV20-1 and TRBJ1-2; 10 bases agree with TRBD1. This CDR3 region has 12 residues. V dropped 3 bases and J dropped 13; count of bases not matched to a gene: 8. Germline lookup yields CDR1 DFQATT and CDR2 SNEGSKA (reference sequence). CDR3 region: CSASPDRGARTF. The CDR3 DNA is TGCAGTGCTAGCCCGGACAGGGGGGCTCGCACCTTC.

A single count supports this clonotype. The V call is TRBV7-3, the J call TRBJ2-2, with no clear D. The CDR3 spans 14 residues. Germline CDR1 is SGHTA and CDR2 is FQGTGA. Trimming cost V 5 bases and J 1 base, with 8 bases left between them. This CDR3 reads CASSQLVNTGELFF. The CDR3 nucleotides are TGTGCCAGCAGCCAGCTAGTGAACACCGGGGAGCTGTTTTTT.

The chain combines TRBV11-2 with TRBJ2-7; either TRBD1 or TRBD2 may fit D (5 bases each). With 1 base removed from V and 0 bases from J, the gap between germline ends came to 10 bases. Germline V lookup: CDR1 SGHAT, CDR2 FQNNGV. The CDR3 has 15 amino acids. CDR3 DNA sequence: TGTGCCAGCAGCTTAGGGGGGATTAGCTCCTACGAGCAGTACTTC. It codes for CASSLGGISSYEQYF.

The chain recombines TRBV30 with TRBJ1-2; D not certain. From germline, CDR1 is GTSNPN and CDR2 SVGIG (reference sequence). CDR3 length: 11 amino acids. Trimming cost V 2 bases and J 8 bases, with 9 bases left between them. For the CDR3, the DNA is TGTGCCTGGAGTCCAGATGGAGGCTACACCTTC. It encodes CAWSPDGGYTF.

This clonotype was seen a handful of times. The rearrangement links TRBV27 to TRBJ1-6; perhaps TRBD1 as D (5 bases). Germline values: CDR1 MNHEY, CDR2 SMNVEV (reference sequence). Trimming removed 0 bases from V and 4 bases from J, with 13 bases in between. The CDR3 length is 17 residues. CDR3: CASSLSGVEPYNSPLHF. Here the CDR3 DNA reads TGTGCCAGCAGTTTATCGGGGGTTGAGCCATATAATTCACCCCTCCACTTT.

CDR3 protein: CASSGTGGFEQYF. In DNA, the CDR3 is TGTGCCAGTAGTGGGACAGGGGGCTTCGAGCAGTACTTC. The gene calls are TRBV19 and TRBJ2-7, with 12 bases lining up with TRBD1. The junction had 2 bases not matched to a gene; V was cut back by 5 bases and J by 6 bases. Germline V gene data show CDR1 as LNHDA and CDR2 as SQIVND (reference sequence). There are 13 residues in the CDR3.

This clonotype was counted between two and nine times. The chain couples TRBV6-1 to TRBJ2-3, with 8 positions matching TRBD2. Per germline, CDR1 MNHNS and CDR2 SASEGT. The CDR3 is made up of 16 amino acids. Trimming cost V 4 bases and J 6 bases; bases outside gene matches: 12. The DNA for the CDR3 is TGTGCCAGCAGTGGGAGGGGACTAGTGGTCGGGGATACGCAGTATTTT. This gives the protein CASSGRGLVVGDTQYF.

This chain joins TRBV6-1 and TRBJ1-1; 10 positions match TRBD1. J lost 3 bases, V lost 5 bases, and 6 bases had no gene match. The CDR3 length is 15 residues. Germline V gene lookup returns CDR1 MNHNS and CDR2 SASEGT. The CDR3 DNA reads as TGTGCCAGCAGTCGCGCCGGGACAGGGGACACTGAAGCTTTCTTT. Translation gives CASSRAGTGDTEAFF.

V is TRBV27 and J is TRBJ2-7; D may correspond to TRBD1 or TRBD2 (6 bases each). The CDR3 loop spans 15 amino acids. Trimming shortened V by 5 bases and J by 4 bases, and 18 bases separated the two germline ends. The V gene's germline CDR1 is MNHEY and CDR2 SMNVEV (reference sequence). This CDR3 is CASSGGRGGGYEQYF. The DNA of the CDR3 is TGTGCCAGCAGTGGGGGGCGGGGTGGGGGGTACGAGCAGTACTTC.

This clonotype was found a few times. The chain combines TRBV20-1 with TRBJ2-2; D not certain. The CDR3 totals 13 residues. Germline CDR1 DFQATT, CDR2 SNEGSKA (reference sequence). V shed 6 bases and J shed 5 bases, with 13 bases lying between them. CDR3 region: CSARQRLTGELFF. In nucleotides, the CDR3 is TGCAGTGCCAGACAAAGGTTAACCGGGGAGCTGTTTTTT.

In this sample, this clonotype turned up a few times. The chain has TRBV24-1 and TRBJ1-6; D is possibly TRBD1 (5 bases). This CDR3 comprises 13 residues. The ends were cut back, 4 bases at V and 8 bases at J, with 8 bases in the middle. CDR1 and CDR2 from the germline V gene are KGHDR and SFDVKD. The CDR3 spells CATSEQDDSPLHF. The CDR3 DNA follows: TGTGCCACCAGTGAACAGGATGATTCACCCCTCCACTTT.

This clonotype has only a few counts. The chain combines TRBV6-1 with TRBJ1-2; 8 nucleotides align to TRBD1. The CDR3 is 15 residues long. CDR1 and CDR2 (germline): MNHNS, SASEGT. Trimming cost V 6 bases and J 0 bases; bases outside gene matches: 6. The CDR3 DNA reads TGTGCCAGCAGCGACAGGGGCCTAGCTAACTATGGCTACACCTTC. It yields the protein CASSDRGLANYGYTF.

The chain links TRBV5-1 to TRBJ1-1, with 9 nucleotides matching TRBD1. With 4 bases clipped from V and 7 bases from J, the junction kept 17 bases outside the gene matches. Germline V gene sequence: CDR1 SGHRS, CDR2 YFSETQ. This CDR3 is 17 amino acids long. The CDR3 here is CASSGTGGTVRGDEAFF. The DNA of the CDR3 is TGCGCCAGCAGCGGCACAGGGGGCACGGTGAGGGGCGATGAAGCTTTCTTT.

The chain recombines TRBV12-3 or TRBV12-4 with TRBJ2-5; 9 bases match TRBD1. The CDR3 runs to 18 residues. With 2 bases clipped from V and 5 bases from J, the junction kept 15 bases outside the gene matches. The chain's CDR3 is CASSLNDVGQGRPETQYF. In DNA, the CDR3 is TGTGCCAGCAGTTTAAATGATGTGGGACAGGGCCGACCGGAGACCCAGTACTTC.

This clonotype was seen more than once but under ten times. The rearrangement uses TRBV6-5 and TRBJ1-1; 7 bases match TRBD1. Trimming removed 6 bases from V and 5 bases from J; junction bases left unmatched: 6. Germline CDR1 reads MNHEY; CDR2 reads SVGAGI. This CDR3 is 13 amino acids long. The CDR3 reads CASSYRGGTEAFF. The CDR3 region has the DNA TGTGCCAGCAGCTACAGGGGAGGGACTGAAGCTTTCTTT.

V and J are TRBV12-3 or TRBV12-4 and TRBJ2-7; no clear D gene. The CDR3 is 11 residues long. Trimming cost V 2 bases and J 10 bases, with 9 bases left between them. The CDR3 here is CASSLRVRQYF. The CDR3 DNA is TGTGCCAGCAGTTTACGGGTACGCCAGTACTTC.

The rearrangement links TRBV14 to TRBJ2-7; D perhaps matches TRBD2 (7 bases). This CDR3 region has 16 residues. V lost 4 bases and J 2 bases, leaving 18 bases between the germline ends. Germline values: CDR1 SGHDN, CDR2 FVKESK. CDR3 in DNA: TGTGCCAGCAGCCTTGGGGGGGCCAGCGTCGCCTACGAGCAGTACTTC. Translating it yields CASSLGGASVAYEQYF. The full variable domain, completed using reference TRBV14 and TRBJ2-7, is EAGVTQFPSHSVIEKGQTVTLRCDPISGHDNLYWYRRVMGKEIKFLLHFVKESKQDESGMPNNRFLAERTGGTYSTLKVQPAELEDSGVYFCASSLGGASVAYEQYFGPGTRLTVT.

This clonotype was seen a few times. This chain joins TRBV15 and TRBJ1-2, with 7 bases that match TRBD1. The ends lost 4 bases at V and 4 bases at J; junction bases unmatched: 12. The CDR3 extends over 16 amino acids. CDR1 and CDR2 from the germline V gene are LNHNV and YYDKDF (reference sequence). The CDR3 nucleotides are TGTGCCACCAGCACGGGTATCCGACAGGGTAGCTATGGCTACACCTTC. It specifies CATSTGIRQGSYGYTF. The variable domain in full, completed from reference TRBV15 and TRBJ1-2, reads DAMVIQNPRYQVTQFGKPVTLSCSQTLNHNVMYWYQQKSSQAPKLLFHYYDKDFNNEADTPDNFQSRRPNTSFCFLDIRSPGLGDTAMYLCATSTGIRQGSYGYTFGSGTRLTVV.

The chain is built from TRBV2 and TRBJ2-3; D is possibly TRBD1 (6 bases). V lost 6 bases, J lost 3 bases, and 19 bases lay in between. This CDR3 region has 16 residues. Germline values: CDR1 SNHLY, CDR2 FYNNEI. DNA of the CDR3: TGTGCCAGCAGGGAGCCTCGCCCGGGGACAACAGATACGCAGTATTTT. This encodes CASREPRPGTTDTQYF.

The CDR3 loop reads CASSPTGGGDEETQYF. The CDR3 nucleotides are TGTGCCAGCAGCCCCACGGGCGGGGGTGATGAAGAGACCCAGTACTTC. V usage is TRBV4-2 and J usage is TRBJ2-5; 7 bases are a match to TRBD2. The CDR3 runs to 16 residues. V was pared by 4 bases and J by 3 bases, with 11 bases of the junction left unmatched. In germline, CDR1 is LGHNA, CDR2 YNFKEQ.

This clonotype was seen a few times. This chain joins TRBV7-8 and TRBJ2-2; tentative D call: TRBD2 (6 bases). From germline, CDR1 is SGHVS and CDR2 FQNEAQ. The length of the CDR3 is 14 residues. Trimming took 3 bases from V and 5 from J, leaving 10 bases between them. CDR3 sequence: CASSLTSRTGELFF. In DNA form, the CDR3 reads TGTGCCAGCAGCTTGACTAGTAGGACCGGGGAGCTGTTTTTT.

This chain joins TRBV5-1 and TRBJ2-7; 9 bases agree with TRBD1. V shed 4 bases and J 0 bases; nucleotides not matched to a gene: 11. The CDR3 has 17 residues. The germline V gene encodes CDR1 SGHRS and CDR2 YFSETQ. CDR3 region: CASSPSTGGIGSYEQYF. The CDR3 DNA reads as TGCGCCAGCAGCCCCTCAACAGGGGGCATTGGCTCCTACGAGCAGTACTTC.

V and J are TRBV24-1 and TRBJ1-5, with unresolved D. The germline CDR1 and CDR2 sequences are KGHDR and SFDVKD. The V and J ends lost 5 bases and 7 bases respectively, with 14 bases between them. The CDR3 covers 14 residues. CDR3 sequence (DNA): TGTGCCACCAGTGCTAGGGCCATGGCCCAGCCCCAGCATTTT. Its translation is CATSARAMAQPQHF.

The chain is built from TRBV7-2 and TRBJ2-7; 9 bases align to TRBD2. Losses at the gene ends were 1 base for V and 5 bases for J; bases not matched to a gene: 12. The CDR3 sequence is 17 residues long. Germline CDR1 and CDR2: SGHTA and FQGNSA. CDR3 in DNA: TGTGCCAGCAGCTTAGGGTTCATGGGACTAGCAGTCCACGAGCAGTACTTC. Translating it yields CASSLGFMGLAVHEQYF.

This clonotype was counted only a few times. This chain joins TRBV7-2 and TRBJ2-6; 10 bases agree with TRBD2. Germline trimming cut 5 bases from V and 3 bases from J; bases unmatched to any gene: 10. Germline-derived CDR1 and CDR2 are SGHTA and FQGNSA. The CDR3 extends over 18 amino acids. Here the CDR3 DNA reads TGTGCCAGCAGCCGCGTAGCGGGGGGTTTAGGTGGGGCCAACGTCCTGACTTTC. It is translated as CASSRVAGGLGGANVLTF.

The J gene is TRBJ2-7, the V gene TRBV21-1; TRBD1 is the table's D call, not checked against the DNA. TRBV21-1 has pseudogene status. This CDR3 region has 15 residues. The CDR3 coding sequence is TGTGCCCACTCCGGACAGGGAGGAATCCCCTACGAGCAGTACTTC. Translation gives CAHSGQGGIPYEQYF.